The 28 T cell receptor beta chains listed next were all sequenced from one sample in a study of T-cell reconstitution after alpha-beta-depleted transplantation in children. The authors prepared the TCRbeta library with unique molecular identifiers. TCRdb called the PCR reads again in MiXCR, with one record for every CDR3 protein. The top ten clones hold 2% to 3% of a sample with around 480,000 distinct CDR3 sequences, about 33% of them seen once. The sample consisted of PBMCs from the stem cell graft donor, taken from the stem cell graft. The receptors were sampled from a human donor who donated a stem cell graft to a child with aplastic anemia.

J is TRBJ1-4 and V is TRBV4-3; D is unclear. The length of the CDR3 is 16 residues. The V end was cut by 5 bases, the J end by 5 bases, with 18 bases between. The germline gives CDR1 LGHNA, CDR2 YSLEER. In DNA form, the CDR3 reads TGCGCCAGCAGCTTCGACCCTTTAAATTTGAATGAAAAACTGTTTTTT. Residues: CASSFDPLNLNEKLFF.

The V and J genes are TRBV9 and TRBJ2-2; D is undetermined. CDR3 size: 18 residues. V lost 0 bases and J lost 5, with 20 bases in between. Germline V gives CDR1 SGDLS, CDR2 YYNGEE. CDR3 sequence: CASSVAPSTLVRTGELFF. Here the CDR3 DNA reads TGTGCCAGCAGCGTAGCCCCCAGTACTCTAGTGCGGACCGGGGAGCTGTTTTTT.

This clonotype was seen a handful of times. The rearrangement joins TRBV7-2 to TRBJ1-5; D is ambiguous. Trimming left V 1 base short and J 4 bases short, with 11 bases between. Germline V CDR1 and CDR2: SGHTA, FQGNSA. This CDR3 is built from 15 residues. The CDR3 DNA sequence: TGTGCCAGCAGCTTAGACAGCTCTAATAATCAGCCCCAGCATTTT. Translated: CASSLDSSNNQPQHF.

This clonotype was observed a handful of times. The V gene is TRBV21-1, the J gene TRBJ2-1. TRBV21-1 is reported as a pseudogene. The CDR3 has 17 amino acids. CDR3 nucleotides: TGTGCCAGCACCGAAAAGGCTACCGGGACCACCTACAATGAGCAGTTCTTC. This encodes CASTEKATGTTYNEQFF.

The chain links TRBV7-2 to TRBJ1-4; a possible D gene is TRBD1 (6 bases). The CDR3 runs to 15 residues. V dropped 3 bases and J dropped 6 bases, with 14 bases sitting between them. Germline lookup yields CDR1 SGHTA and CDR2 FQGNSA. CDR3 amino acids: CASSFGWGADEKLFF. Written as DNA, the CDR3 is TGTGCCAGCAGCTTTGGTTGGGGGGCAGATGAAAAACTGTTTTTT.

For the CDR3, the DNA is TGCAGTGCTCAGGGGGTTGGCTATGGCTACACCTTC. As protein: CSAQGVGYGYTF. V is TRBV20-1 and J is TRBJ1-2; 7 nucleotides match TRBD1. The CDR3 is made up of 12 amino acids. Per the germline V gene, CDR1 is DFQATT and CDR2 is SNEGSKA (reference sequence). With V trimmed by 5 bases and J by 4 bases, 4 bases remained unmatched.

This clonotype was detected a few times. V and J are TRBV12-3 or TRBV12-4 and TRBJ2-7, with D possibly TRBD1 on 6 matching bases. V lost 1 base, J lost 6 bases, and 7 bases lay in between. CDR3 size: 12 residues. CDR3 in amino acids: CASSLEGVEQYV. In DNA, the CDR3 is TGTGCCAGCAGTTTAGAGGGGGTCGAGCAGTACGTC.

This clonotype was recorded a few times. The chain employs TRBV6-2 or TRBV6-3 and TRBJ2-1; D gene uncertain. V was shortened by 6 bases and J by 8 bases, with 14 bases between the two germline ends. The CDR3 runs 13 residues. Germline V gene lookup returns CDR1 MNHEY and CDR2 SVGEGT. The CDR3: CASRPSGSDEQFF. CDR3 DNA: TGTGCCAGCAGGCCTTCGGGCTCGGATGAGCAGTTCTTC.

This clonotype was recorded a few times. The chain uses TRBV20-1 and TRBJ1-5; TRBD1 aligns across 8 bases. The trim removed 6 bases at V and 7 bases at J, leaving 8 bases unmatched. The CDR3 is 13 amino acids. The germline gives CDR1 DFQATT, CDR2 SNEGSKA (reference sequence). The CDR3 reads CSALTGVRQPQHF. CDR3 DNA: TGCAGTGCATTGACAGGGGTGCGGCAGCCCCAGCATTTT.

CDR3 sequence: CASSSGSSPSYEQYF. In nucleotides, the CDR3 is TGTGCCAGCTCAAGCGGGAGCTCCCCCTCCTACGAGCAGTACTTC. The gene calls are TRBV12-3 or TRBV12-4 and TRBJ2-7; 8 nucleotides match TRBD2. The CDR3 loop spans 15 amino acids. V trimming: 8 bases; J trimming: 0 bases; junction bases outside the gene matches: 9.

The rearrangement joins TRBV7-2 to TRBJ1-4, with D tentatively TRBD1 (6 bases). In germline, CDR1 is SGHTA, CDR2 FQGNSA. This CDR3 has 15 amino acids. Trimming left V 4 bases short and J 5 bases short, with 14 bases between. The CDR3: CASSSGGGQNEKLFF. As DNA, the CDR3 is TGTGCCAGCAGCTCGGGGGGCGGGCAGAATGAAAAACTGTTTTTT.

The genes are TRBV9 and TRBJ1-5; D unresolved. Germline CDR1 is SGDLS and CDR2 is YYNGEE. Trimming stripped 4 bases from V and 2 bases from J, with 13 bases between. This CDR3 is built from 15 residues. CDR3 region: CASSRSGGGNQPQHF. Written as DNA, the CDR3 is TGTGCCAGCAGCCGGAGTGGTGGGGGCAATCAGCCCCAGCATTTT.

This clonotype appeared a few times. V and J are TRBV13 and TRBJ2-7; unclear D gene. The germline CDR1 and CDR2 sequences are PRHDT and FYEKMQ (reference sequence). The CDR3 extends over 14 amino acids. Trimming stripped 4 bases from V and 3 bases from J, with 13 bases between. For the CDR3, the DNA is TGTGCCAGCAGCTACCCCTCCATCAGCTACGAGCAGTACTTC. It translates to CASSYPSISYEQYF.

V gene TRBV7-6 combines with J gene TRBJ2-5; D remains unclear. With 5 bases removed from V and 2 bases from J, the gap between germline ends came to 9 bases. Germline CDR1 and CDR2: SGHVS and FNYEAQ. The CDR3 sequence is 13 residues long. The CDR3 loop is CASSRATQETQYF. The CDR3 DNA reads as TGTGCCAGCAGCAGGGCTACACAAGAGACCCAGTACTTC.

This clonotype was counted between two and nine times. An end of the junction differs from the germline gene, which may be a read error. The chain employs TRBV20-1 and TRBJ2-2; 11 bases align to TRBD1. This CDR3 spans 17 amino acids. Per germline, CDR1 DFQATT and CDR2 SNEGSKA (reference sequence). The CDR3 DNA follows: TGCGGTGCTAGCGACGGACAGGGGGCGATGGGCACCGGGGAGCTGTTTTTT. This sequence encodes CGASDGQGAMGTGELFF.

This clonotype was seen only a few times. V gene TRBV24-1 combines with J gene TRBJ2-1; 11 bases agree with TRBD1. V was pared by 11 bases and J by 5 bases, with 7 bases of the junction left unmatched. Germline-derived CDR1 and CDR2 are KGHDR and SFDVKD. CDR3 length: 14 amino acids. The CDR3 DNA sequence: TGTGCCATCGCCGGGACAGGGGGGGACAATGAGCAGTTCTTC. It encodes CAIAGTGGDNEQFF.

Only one count was recorded for this clonotype. V gene TRBV20-1 combines with J gene TRBJ1-1; D gene unclear. CDR1 and CDR2 from the germline V gene are DFQATT and SNEGSKA (reference sequence). The CDR3 is made up of 15 amino acids. V was pared by 0 bases and J by 4 bases, with 15 bases between. The CDR3 reads CSAREPYKLRTEAFF. DNA for the CDR3: TGCAGTGCTAGAGAACCCTATAAACTACGCACTGAAGCTTTCTTT.

The sample holds a few counts of this clonotype. Here the CDR3 DNA reads TGTGCCAGTAGTATAGAACCCAGGGGGGATCAGCCCCAGCATTTT. Its protein is CASSIEPRGDQPQHF. This chain uses TRBV19 with TRBJ1-5; 7 nucleotides agree with TRBD1. CDR3 size: 15 residues. CDR1 and CDR2 from the germline V gene are LNHDA and SQIVND (reference sequence). J was trimmed by 5 bases and V by 0 bases; bases with no gene match: 4. Full variable domain (missing parts from reference TRBV19 and TRBJ1-5): DGGITQSPKYLFRKEGQNVTLSCEQNLNHDAMYWYRQDPGQGLRLIYYSQIVNDFQKGDIAEGYSVSREKKESFPLTVTSAQKNPTAFYLCASSIEPRGDQPQHFGDGTRLSIL.

This chain connects TRBV19 to TRBJ1-2, with TRBD1 matching 7 bases. Per germline, CDR1 LNHDA and CDR2 SQIVND (reference sequence). V lost 4 bases and J lost 0; bases outside the gene matches: 8. The CDR3 has 16 residues. The CDR3 region is CASSTRQGQANYGYTF. The CDR3 DNA reads as TGTGCCAGTAGTACCCGACAGGGCCAAGCTAACTATGGCTACACCTTC. Full variable domain (rest looked up from reference TRBV19 and TRBJ1-2): DGGITQSPKYLFRKEGQNVTLSCEQNLNHDAMYWYRQDPGQGLRLIYYSQIVNDFQKGDIAEGYSVSREKKESFPLTVTSAQKNPTAFYLCASSTRQGQANYGYTFGSGTRLTVV.

The CDR3: CASSRHRWEPHYGYTF. Here the CDR3 DNA reads TGTGCCAGCAGCCGACACCGGTGGGAACCCCATTATGGCTACACCTTC. This rearrangement joins TRBV11-2 to TRBJ1-2; D uncertain. Germline V gene data show CDR1 as SGHAT and CDR2 as FQNNGV. Trimming took 5 bases from V and 5 from J, leaving 21 bases between them. The CDR3 totals 16 residues.

The V gene is TRBV20-1, the J gene TRBJ1-5, with D maybe TRBD1 (6 bases). Trimming stripped 3 bases from V and 1 base from J, with 10 bases between. Germline V gene data show CDR1 as DFQATT and CDR2 as SNEGSKA (reference sequence). This CDR3 region has 14 residues. CDR3 sequence: CSASGGASNQPQHF. CDR3 DNA: TGCAGTGCTAGCGGGGGGGCGAGCAATCAGCCCCAGCATTTT.

The V gene is TRBV20-1, the J gene TRBJ1-2, with D perhaps TRBD1 (6 bases). This CDR3 comprises 15 residues. Germline-derived CDR1 and CDR2 are DFQATT and SNEGSKA (reference sequence). V lost 3 bases and J lost 3, with 17 bases in between. Written as DNA, the CDR3 is TGCAGTGCTAGTCGATGGGGGGCTCCTGACTATGGCTACACCTTC. It specifies CSASRWGAPDYGYTF.

In its sample, this clonotype was seen a few times. The chain has TRBV7-9 and TRBJ2-7, with D possibly being TRBD2 (6 bases). Germline assignment: CDR1 SEHNR and CDR2 FQNEAQ (reference sequence). V gave up 6 bases and J gave up 7 bases, with 19 bases separating them. This CDR3 is built from 14 residues. The CDR3 protein is CASRAGTLKGEQYF. The DNA of the CDR3 is TGTGCCAGCAGGGCCGGGACTTTGAAGGGAGAGCAGTACTTC.

The chain has TRBV29-1 and TRBJ2-1; 8 positions match TRBD2. Looked up from germline, CDR1 is SQVTM and CDR2 is ANQGSEA. The CDR3 extends over 14 amino acids. V was pared by 6 bases and J by 10 bases, with 14 bases of the junction left unmatched. CDR3 bases: TGCAGCGTGGACCGAGGACTAGCCGCGGACGAGCAGTTCTTC. Protein sequence: CSVDRGLAADEQFF.

The V gene is TRBV10-2, the J gene TRBJ1-3; D gene unclear. Trimming took off 0 bases at V and 0 bases at J, with 6 bases between the two ends. The germline V gene has CDR1 WSHSY and CDR2 SAAADI. CDR3 length: 15 amino acids. CDR3 DNA: TGCGCCAGCAGTGAGTCGGTGAACTCTGGAAACACCATATATTTT. Protein sequence: CASSESVNSGNTIYF.

The genes are TRBV6-5 and TRBJ1-5; the D is unclear. V was trimmed by 3 bases and J by 1 base, leaving 7 bases between them. Germline V gives CDR1 MNHEY, CDR2 SVGAGI. The CDR3 runs to 14 residues. Here the CDR3 DNA reads TGTGCCAGCAGTTATGGACCGAGCAATCAGCCCCAGCATTTT. Its protein is CASSYGPSNQPQHF.

This chain connects TRBV10-3 to TRBJ2-5, with 7 positions matching TRBD1. The germline V gene has CDR1 ENHRY and CDR2 SYGVKD. There are 14 residues in the CDR3. J lost 5 bases, V lost 3 bases, and 6 bases had no gene match. The CDR3 nucleotides are TGTGCCATCAGTGACCCGGGACAGACGGAGACCCAGTACTTC. Protein: CAISDPGQTETQYF.

This clonotype was seen a handful of times. The chain carries TRBV5-1 and TRBJ2-1, with 7 bases that match TRBD2. With 0 bases clipped from V and 2 bases from J, the junction kept 5 bases outside the gene matches. Germline values: CDR1 SGHRS, CDR2 YFSETQ. The CDR3 contains 16 residues. The CDR3 nucleotides are TGCGCCAGCAGCTTGGAGGCGGCGGGAGCCTACAATGAGCAGTTCTTC. This translates into CASSLEAAGAYNEQFF.